This T cell receptor beta chain is from a study of cytomegalovirus exposure and HLA in healthy donors. Study context: An early release of data contained roughly 86 million unique TCRs, which came from HLA-typed donors.

Amplification used 60 Vbeta primers and 13 Jbeta primers. Here immunoSEQ multiplex PCR was the method, and the copy in TCRdb shows in-frame clones only, minus some. The sample has around 75,000 clones. Participants comprised healthy donors of bone marrow. CDR1 is GTSNPN, CDR2 SVGIG, per germline (reference sequence). This CDR3 contains 14 residues. With V trimmed by 4 bases and J by 3 bases, 6 bases remained unmatched. Sequencing was carried out using PBMCs. This TCR was sampled from a man aged 35-49 years in good health and CMV-seronegative. This chain connects TRBV30 to TRBJ1-5; 7 nucleotides line up with TRBD1. The CDR3 is CAWKGGQVNQPQHF. In DNA, the CDR3 is TGTGCCTGGAAGGGTGGACAGGTCAATCAGCCCCAGCATTTT.